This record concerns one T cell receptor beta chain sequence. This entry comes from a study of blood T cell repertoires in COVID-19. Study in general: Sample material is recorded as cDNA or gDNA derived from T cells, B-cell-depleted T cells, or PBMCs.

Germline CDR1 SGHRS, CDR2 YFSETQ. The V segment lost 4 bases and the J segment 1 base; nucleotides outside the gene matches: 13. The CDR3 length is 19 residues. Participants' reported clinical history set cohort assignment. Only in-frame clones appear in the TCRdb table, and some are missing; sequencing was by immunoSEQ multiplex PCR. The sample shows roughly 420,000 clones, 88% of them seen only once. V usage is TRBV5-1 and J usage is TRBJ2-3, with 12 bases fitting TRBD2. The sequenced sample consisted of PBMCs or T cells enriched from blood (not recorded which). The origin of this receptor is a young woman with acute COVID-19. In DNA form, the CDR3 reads TGCGCCAGCAGCCCTCAGACTAGCGGGGGCGGATCTGGCACAGATACGCAGTATTTT. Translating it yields CASSPQTSGGGSGTDTQYF.